The 15 T cell receptor beta chains below come from one sample, sequenced in a study of shared clonotypes between healthy human individuals. CD45RO-negative, CCR7-positively selected cells formed the naive CD8 fraction, excluding terminally differentiated effector memory CD45RA+ cells. Clones were read by immunoSEQ multiplex PCR, and TCRdb kept only the in-frame ones, dropping some. In the table there are around 2,000,000 clones, approximately 94% of which are singletons. Material for sequencing was naive CD8+ T cells from PBMCs. Receptors originate from a man in his late teens or twenties in good health. Some clones in this sample may be carry-over from other donors' samples.

The gene calls are TRBV7-9 and TRBJ1-2, with D uncertain. CDR3 size: 12 residues. CDR1 and CDR2 from the germline V gene are SEHNR and FQNEAQ (reference sequence). V was clipped by 1 base and J by 8 bases, with 8 bases between them. Here the CDR3 reads CASSLGPQGYTF. As DNA, the CDR3 is TGTGCCAGCAGCTTAGGTCCCCAGGGCTACACCTTC.

This clone showed up just once. The V call is TRBV10-2, the J call TRBJ2-5; TRBD2 agrees at 9 bases. Germline lookup yields CDR1 WSHSY and CDR2 SAAADI. Trimming removed 9 bases from V and 5 bases from J; junction bases left unmatched: 19. The CDR3 has 17 amino acids. CDR3 nucleotides: TGCGCCAGTACTGGGGAAATAGCGGGGGCCTCCTGGGAGACCCAGTACTTC. It encodes CASTGEIAGASWETQYF.

The chain has TRBV14 and TRBJ2-7, with D maybe TRBD1 (6 bases). The germline V and J ends were trimmed by 4 bases and 2 bases, with 18 bases remaining between them. Germline V gene data show CDR1 as SGHDN and CDR2 as FVKESK. This CDR3 has 16 residues. In DNA form, the CDR3 reads TGTGCCAGCAGCCTTACAGGGCTATCATTAACCTACGAGCAGTACTTC. Its protein product is CASSLTGLSLTYEQYF.

The chain carries TRBV29-1 and TRBJ2-7; 10 bases fit TRBD2. The V and J ends lost 3 bases and 4 bases, in that order; junction bases with no gene match: 3. Germline assignment: CDR1 SQVTM and CDR2 ANQGSEA. The CDR3 is 13 amino acids. The DNA for the CDR3 is TGCAGCGTTGAGAGCGGGAGGGATTACGAGCAGTACTTC. Translation: CSVESGRDYEQYF.

The chain employs TRBV27 and TRBJ2-1, with 14 nucleotides matching TRBD2. The CDR3 has 17 amino acids. The ends lost 6 bases at V and 7 bases at J; junction bases unmatched: 11. Germline-derived CDR1 and CDR2 are MNHEY and SMNVEV (reference sequence). The CDR3 loop is CASRRGTSGSTWNEQFF. CDR3 nucleotide sequence: TGTGCCAGCAGGCGCGGGACTAGCGGGAGTACGTGGAATGAGCAGTTCTTC.

The V and J genes are TRBV28 and TRBJ2-1; D perhaps matches TRBD2 (6 bases). In germline, CDR1 is MDHEN, CDR2 SYDVKM. The CDR3 totals 16 residues. Deletions cut 7 bases from V and 1 base from J, with 17 bases between. CDR3 in DNA: TGTGCCAGCATTCAACTCCTTGGGGGGTCCTACAATGAGCAGTTCTTC. Protein product: CASIQLLGGSYNEQFF.

Comments on this clone: Distinct nucleotide sequences in the sample also encode this CDR3. This chain uses TRBV9 with TRBJ2-1; possibly TRBD1 or TRBD2 for D (6 bases each). V shed 0 bases and J shed 7 bases, with 14 bases lying between them. CDR1 is SGDLS, CDR2 YYNGEE, per germline. This CDR3 region has 15 residues. The CDR3 is CASSVVSGGGNEQFF. The CDR3 DNA is TGTGCCAGCAGCGTAGTGTCCGGGGGCGGGAATGAGCAGTTCTTC.

The rearrangement joins TRBV19 to TRBJ2-7; 9 positions agree with TRBD2. Germline V gives CDR1 LNHDA, CDR2 SQIVND (reference sequence). The CDR3 has 14 residues. The V and J ends lost 5 bases and 6 bases, in that order; junction bases with no gene match: 8. In nucleotides, the CDR3 is TGTGCCAGTAGTTCGCGGGAGGGAGGGGGCGAGCAGTACTTC. This sequence encodes CASSSREGGGEQYF.

The rearrangement links TRBV6-5 to TRBJ1-1; the D is unclear. CDR1 MNHEY and CDR2 SVGAGI come from the germline V gene. The CDR3 runs 15 residues. The V gene lost 0 bases and the J gene lost 2 bases, with 10 bases spanning the gap. The DNA of the CDR3 is TGTGCCAGCAGTTACTCCCAATGGGCAAACACTGAAGCTTTCTTT. Its protein is CASSYSQWANTEAFF.

The chain employs TRBV29-1 and TRBJ1-2; D not resolved. The germline V gene has CDR1 SQVTM and CDR2 ANQGSEA. The V end was cut by 5 bases, the J end by 0 bases, with 13 bases between. The CDR3 sequence is 14 residues long. CDR3 sequence (DNA): TGCAGCGTTCTTCAGGACGGATCTAACTATGGCTACACCTTC. This codes for CSVLQDGSNYGYTF. The full variable domain, with the rest looked up from reference TRBV29-1 and TRBJ1-2, is SAVISQKPSRDICQRGTSLTIQCQVDSQVTMMFWYRQQPGQSLTLIATANQGSEATYESGFVIDKFPISRPNLTFSTLTVSNMSPEDSSIYLCSVLQDGSNYGYTFGSGTRLTVV.

The V gene is TRBV5-5, the J gene TRBJ2-4, with D uncertain. Between the trimmed V and J ends, which lost 6 bases and 2 bases, there was a span of 6 bases. CDR1 is SGHKS, CDR2 YYEKEE, per germline (reference sequence). CDR3 length: 12 amino acids. CDR3 residues: CASMTSKNIQYF. The CDR3 coding sequence is TGTGCCAGCATGACCTCCAAAAACATTCAGTACTTC.

With regard to this clone: Other DNA sequences from this sample encode an identical CDR3 as well. V gene TRBV5-6 combines with J gene TRBJ2-7; either TRBD1 or TRBD2 may supply D (5 bases each). The CDR3 is 14 residues long. V gave up 3 bases and J gave up 0 bases, with 10 bases separating them. Per the germline V gene, CDR1 is SGHDT and CDR2 is YYEEEE. CDR3 in amino acids: CASSWGRSSYEQYF. The CDR3 region has the DNA TGTGCCAGCAGCTGGGGACGGAGCTCCTACGAGCAGTACTTC.

The chain combines TRBV29-1 with TRBJ1-1, with 8 bases fitting TRBD1. The CDR3 contains 12 residues. CDR1 and CDR2 from the germline V gene are SQVTM and ANQGSEA. J was trimmed by 6 bases and V by 7 bases; bases with no gene match: 7. The CDR3 sequence: CSARDRSAEAFF. CDR3 coding DNA: TGCAGCGCCCGGGACAGGTCCGCTGAAGCTTTCTTT.

The chain carries TRBV9 and TRBJ2-2; the match to TRBD1 covers 9 bases. The CDR3 consists of 19 residues. J gave up 3 bases and V 4 bases, and 16 bases lay outside the gene matches. The V gene's germline CDR1 is SGDLS and CDR2 YYNGEE. As DNA, the CDR3 is TGTGCCAGCAGCTGGCAGACAGGGGGGACCCCGCGCGACACCGGGGAGCTGTTTTTT. Protein product: CASSWQTGGTPRDTGELFF. Drawing the rest from reference TRBV9 and TRBJ2-2, the complete variable domain is DSGVTQTPKHLITATGQRVTLRCSPRSGDLSVYWYQQSLDQGLQFLIQYYNGEERAKGNILERFSAQQFPDLHSELNLSSLELGDSALYFCASSWQTGGTPRDTGELFFGEGSRLTVL.

The chain links TRBV4-1 to TRBJ1-3; no firm D call. The CDR3 spans 15 residues. Germline-derived CDR1 and CDR2 are MGHRA and YSYEKL. Trimming shortened V by 1 base and J by 1 base, and 8 bases separated the two germline ends. This CDR3 reads CASSQVGPSGNTIYF. Written as DNA, the CDR3 is TGCGCCAGCAGCCAAGTGGGCCCTTCTGGAAACACCATATATTTT.